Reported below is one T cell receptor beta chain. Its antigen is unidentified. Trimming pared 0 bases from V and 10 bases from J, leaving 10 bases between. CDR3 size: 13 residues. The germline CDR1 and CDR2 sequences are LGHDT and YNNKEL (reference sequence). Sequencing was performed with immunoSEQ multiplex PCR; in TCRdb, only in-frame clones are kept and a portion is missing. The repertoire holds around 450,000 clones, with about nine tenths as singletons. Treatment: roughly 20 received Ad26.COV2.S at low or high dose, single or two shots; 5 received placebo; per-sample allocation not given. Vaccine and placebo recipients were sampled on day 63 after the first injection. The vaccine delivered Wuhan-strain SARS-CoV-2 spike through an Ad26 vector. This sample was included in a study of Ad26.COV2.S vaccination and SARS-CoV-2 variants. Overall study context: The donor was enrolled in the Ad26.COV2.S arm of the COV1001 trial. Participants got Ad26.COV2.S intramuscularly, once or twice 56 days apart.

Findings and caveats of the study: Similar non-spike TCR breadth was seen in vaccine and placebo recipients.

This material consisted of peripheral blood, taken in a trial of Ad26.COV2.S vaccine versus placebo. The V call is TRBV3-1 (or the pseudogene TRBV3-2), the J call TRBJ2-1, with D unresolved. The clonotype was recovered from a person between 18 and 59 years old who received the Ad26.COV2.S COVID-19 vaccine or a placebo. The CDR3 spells CASSQEGLGEQFF. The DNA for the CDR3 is TGTGCCAGCAGCCAAGAAGGCCTCGGAGAGCAGTTCTTC.